A single T cell receptor (beta chain) is shown here with its context. This sample is part of a study of control samples from healthy donors and cancer patients. Germline CDR1 is SGHRS and CDR2 is YFSETQ. CDR3 size: 16 residues. The J segment lost 4 bases and the V segment lost 4 bases, leaving 9 bases of the junction unmatched. The method was immunoSEQ multiplex PCR; TCRdb's version includes in-frame clones alone and lacks a portion of them. The sample holds more than 120,000 clones, more than 85% seen once. The V call is TRBV5-1, the J call TRBJ2-2, with 8 bases fitting TRBD1. Sequenced sample: blood. This sequence originates from a man aged 25-40 years in good health. As DNA, the CDR3 is TGCGCCAGCAGCCCGTCGGACAGGGTTCCCACCGGGGAGCTGTTTTTT. It translates to CASSPSDRVPTGELFF.